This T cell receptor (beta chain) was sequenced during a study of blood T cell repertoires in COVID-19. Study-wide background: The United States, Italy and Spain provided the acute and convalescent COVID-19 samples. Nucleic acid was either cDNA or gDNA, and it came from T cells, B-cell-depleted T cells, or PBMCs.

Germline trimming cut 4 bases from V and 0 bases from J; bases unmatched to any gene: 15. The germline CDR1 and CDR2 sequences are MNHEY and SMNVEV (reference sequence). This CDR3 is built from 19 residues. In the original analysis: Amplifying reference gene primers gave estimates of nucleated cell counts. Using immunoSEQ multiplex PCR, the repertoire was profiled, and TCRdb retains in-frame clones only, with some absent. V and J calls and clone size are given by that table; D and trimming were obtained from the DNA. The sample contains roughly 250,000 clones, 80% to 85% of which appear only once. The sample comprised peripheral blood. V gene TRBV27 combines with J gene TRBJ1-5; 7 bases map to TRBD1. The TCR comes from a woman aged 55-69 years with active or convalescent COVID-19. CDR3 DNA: TGTGCCAGCAGTTCTCTCAACCCGACAGGGATGTATAGCAATCAGCCCCAGCATTTT. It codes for CASSSLNPTGMYSNQPQHF.